The 5 T cell receptor beta chains presented below share a single source sample, sequenced in a study of a mutant IDH1 vaccine in newly diagnosed glioma. As for time point: week 5, during vaccination. Vaccine doses each comprised 300 ug of mutant IDH1 20-mer peptide, with topical imiquimod. No antigen has been identified for these receptors. Sequenced by immunoSEQ multiplex PCR; TCRdb stores in-frame clones only, minus some. The table records about 29,000 clones, 87% of them present only once. The sample here was peripheral blood mononuclear cells (PBMCs), taken from a glioma patient whose treatment included an IDH1 peptide vaccine. Source of these receptors: a woman in her 40s with glioma. Some clones in this sample may be carry-over from other donors' samples.

The genes are TRBV9 and TRBJ2-5, with D hard to call. The ends were cut back, 2 bases at V and 3 bases at J, with 5 bases in the middle. Germline V CDR1 and CDR2: SGDLS, YYNGEE. The CDR3 totals 12 residues. The CDR3 nucleotides are TGTGCCAGCAGCGTCGCGGAAGAGACCCAGTACTTC. Its translation is CASSVAEETQYF.

CDR3 amino acids: CASSIDSSDSPLHF. For the CDR3, the DNA is TGTGCCAGCAGCATCGACTCGTCCGATTCACCCCTCCACTTT. The chain carries TRBV7-2 and TRBJ1-6; D gene uncertain. There are 14 residues in the CDR3. In germline, CDR1 is SGHTA, CDR2 FQGNSA. Trimming shortened V by 5 bases and J by 8 bases, and 13 bases separated the two germline ends.

The chain is built from TRBV7-2 and TRBJ1-5; D is perhaps TRBD1 (5 bases). The germline gives CDR1 SGHTA, CDR2 FQGNSA. The CDR3 has 13 residues. V lost 5 bases, J lost 4 bases, and 9 bases lay in between. The DNA of the CDR3 is TGTGCCAGCAGCCTAAGACAGAATCAGCCCCAGCATTTT. Its translation: CASSLRQNQPQHF.

This rearrangement joins TRBV6-1 to TRBJ1-6; D perhaps matches TRBD1 (5 bases). V lost 0 bases and J 9 bases, leaving 12 bases between the germline ends. Looked up from germline, CDR1 is MNHNS and CDR2 is SASEGT. The CDR3 totals 15 residues. The CDR3 DNA reads as TGTGCCAGCAGTGAAGCGGGGGGAGACTCTTCACCCCTCCACTTT. Encoded protein: CASSEAGGDSSPLHF.

The chain joins TRBV7-9 to TRBJ2-7; D remains ambiguous. Trimming shortened V by 5 bases and J by 4 bases, and 18 bases separated the two germline ends. The length of the CDR3 is 15 residues. The germline V gene encodes CDR1 SEHNR and CDR2 FQNEAQ (reference sequence). The CDR3 sequence is CASSRQQLDGYEQYF. The CDR3 coding sequence is TGTGCCAGCAGCAGACAACAGTTGGACGGGTACGAGCAGTACTTC. Using reference TRBV7-9 and TRBJ2-7 for the parts outside the CDR3, the full variable domain is DTGVSQNPRHKITKRGQNVTFRCDPISEHNRLYWYRQTLGQGPEFLTYFQNEAQLEKSRLLSDRFSAERPKGSFSTLEIQRTEQGDSAMYLCASSRQQLDGYEQYFGPGTRLTVT.